A single sample is the source of the 26 T cell receptor beta chains below, sequenced in a study of T cells in Graves' hyperthyroidism and ophthalmopathy (dated by TCRdb to about 2019). Receptors were amplified or captured by multiplex PCR. The reads were generated on an Illumina HiSeq 2000. The TCR beta CDR3 regions were amplified from RNA transcripts. A first-round RT-PCR of the TCR CDR3 used the HTBI primer set with the Qiagen OneStep RT-PCR kit. TCRdb took the public reads, trimmed them with fastp at Q25, ran MiXCR for clone calling and kept in-frame beta chains. Identical CDR3 protein sequences are pooled into one entry, listed with their most common genes and DNA. This sample has about 510,000 distinct CDR3 sequences in its table, and 11% to 15% of those were observed once. Of the sample, more than 11% is held by the ten largest clones. Sequencing was done on a sample of blood. These TCRs come from a woman aged 40 to 49 with Graves' hyperthyroidism.

The V call is TRBV10-2, the J call TRBJ1-5; D possibly corresponds to TRBD1 (5 bases). Trimming took 6 bases from V and 3 from J, leaving 12 bases between them. The CDR3 loop spans 14 amino acids. Germline-derived CDR1 and CDR2 are WSHSY and SAAADI. Here the CDR3 reads CASSAGTHNQPQHF. CDR3 sequence (DNA): TGCGCCAGCAGCGCCGGGACTCACAATCAGCCCCAGCATTTT.

This clonotype showed up just a few times. The J gene is TRBJ1-3, the V gene TRBV30; tentatively, D is TRBD1 (5 bases). CDR1 and CDR2 from the germline V gene are GTSNPN and SVGIG (reference sequence). CDR3 length: 11 amino acids. CDR3 in amino acids: CISRAGNTIYF. The CDR3 DNA sequence: TGTATCTCCAGGGCTGGAAACACCATATATTTT.

Many counts were recorded for this clonotype. The J gene is TRBJ1-2, the V gene TRBV6-1; 7 nucleotides align to TRBD1. After removal of 6 bases from V and 7 bases from J, the junction contained 11 bases not matched to a gene. Germline lookup yields CDR1 MNHNS and CDR2 SASEGT. The CDR3 spans 14 residues. CDR3 sequence reads: CASRSQGGHTGYTF. The CDR3, as DNA: TGTGCCAGCAGGTCGCAGGGGGGGCACACTGGCTACACCTTC.

This clonotype was observed many times. The chain combines TRBV19 with TRBJ1-2; the D is unclear. Germline V gives CDR1 LNHDA, CDR2 SQIVND (reference sequence). Trimming removed 2 bases from V and 4 bases from J, with 23 bases in between. This CDR3 is 18 amino acids long. The CDR3 spells CASSIRSTANIRSYGYTF. The DNA for the CDR3 is TGTGCCAGTAGTATACGGTCTACGGCTAACATCAGGTCCTATGGCTACACCTTC.

This clonotype was observed many times. The rearrangement joins TRBV28 to TRBJ2-3; no reliable D call. The germline V and J ends were trimmed by 8 bases and 2 bases, with 14 bases remaining between them. The CDR3 consists of 14 residues. In germline, CDR1 is MDHEN, CDR2 SYDVKM. The CDR3: CASGLRTLTDTQYF. CDR3 DNA: TGTGCCAGCGGCTTAAGGACCCTCACAGATACGCAGTATTTT.

This clonotype was detected many times. This chain uses TRBV11-2 with TRBJ2-1, with TRBD2 matching over 15 bases. The CDR3 length is 18 residues. The V segment lost 4 bases and the J segment 5 bases; nucleotides outside the gene matches: 9. The germline V gene has CDR1 SGHAT and CDR2 FQNNGV. The DNA for the CDR3 is TGTGCCAGCAGCTCACCGCGGACTAGCGGGAGGGAAGACAATGAGCAGTTCTTC. Protein: CASSSPRTSGREDNEQFF.

This clonotype was counted at least ten times. The chain couples TRBV6-1 to TRBJ1-1; possibly TRBD1 for D (6 bases). This CDR3 region has 20 residues. Trimming took off 6 bases at V and 0 bases at J, with 29 bases between the two ends. Germline lookup yields CDR1 MNHNS and CDR2 SASEGT. This CDR3 is CASRDPGDRRLISMNTEAFF. The CDR3 bases are TGTGCCAGCAGAGACCCAGGCGACAGGCGACTTATTTCCATGAACACTGAAGCTTTCTTT.

This clonotype was seen ten or more times. The V gene is TRBV10-3, the J gene TRBJ1-1; D is ambiguous. Trimming pared 4 bases from V and 6 bases from J, leaving 9 bases between. This CDR3 comprises 12 residues. Germline V CDR1 and CDR2: ENHRY, SYGVKD. The chain's CDR3 is CAISVSDAEAFF. The CDR3 DNA reads as TGTGCCATCAGTGTATCCGACGCTGAAGCTTTCTTT.

The gene calls are TRBV7-2 and TRBJ1-4, with D perhaps matching TRBD1 (5 bases). Germline CDR1 is SGHTA and CDR2 is FQGNSA. V shed 3 bases and J shed 8 bases, with 16 bases lying between them. The CDR3 is made up of 15 amino acids. CDR3: CASSFQGIGEEKLFF. The CDR3 DNA reads as TGTGCCAGCAGCTTCCAGGGAATCGGAGAAGAAAAACTGTTTTTT.

CDR3 amino acids: CASSPPPHREGGNTEAFF. DNA of the CDR3: TGTGCCAGCAGTCCCCCGCCGCACAGGGAAGGGGGGAACACTGAAGCTTTCTTT. The chain combines TRBV6-1 with TRBJ1-1, with a tentative D call TRBD1 (6 bases). The V gene's germline CDR1 is MNHNS and CDR2 SASEGT. This CDR3 has 18 residues. Trimming shortened V by 5 bases and J by 1 base, and 23 bases separated the two germline ends.

The table lists this clonotype with many counts. The J gene is TRBJ1-1, the V gene TRBV28; no definite D call. The V gene's germline CDR1 is MDHEN and CDR2 SYDVKM. This CDR3 contains 14 residues. V lost 7 bases to trimming and J lost 5 bases, with 17 bases between them. The CDR3 coding sequence is TGTGCCAGCACGGGGAGGAGCGGATATACTGAAGCTTTCTTT. Amino acids: CASTGRSGYTEAFF. Together with reference TRBV28 and TRBJ1-1, the CDR3 gives the full variable domain: DVKVTQSSRYLVKRTGEKVFLECVQDMDHENMFWYRQDPGLGLRLIYFSYDVKMKEKGDIPEGYSVSREKKERFSLILESASTNQTSMYLCASTGRSGYTEAFFGQGTRLTVV.

This clonotype was picked up many times. V is TRBV28 and J is TRBJ2-1; 12 bases fit TRBD2. The germline V gene encodes CDR1 MDHEN and CDR2 SYDVKM. V trimming: 8 bases; J trimming: 6 bases; junction bases outside the gene matches: 5. The CDR3 has 14 amino acids. The CDR3 DNA reads TGTGCCAGCGGACTAGCGGGATTCGGCAATGAGCAGTTCTTC. It codes for CASGLAGFGNEQFF.

This clonotype showed up many times. The chain joins TRBV24-1 to TRBJ2-1; the match to TRBD1 covers 9 bases. Trimming removed 3 bases from V and 1 base from J; junction bases left unmatched: 6. Germline V gives CDR1 KGHDR, CDR2 SFDVKD. This CDR3 has 17 residues. CDR3 DNA: TGTGCCACCAGTGATCTGGGGGACAGGGTTTCCTACAATGAGCAGTTCTTC. Protein product: CATSDLGDRVSYNEQFF.

In its sample, this clonotype was seen a few times. This chain links TRBV28 with TRBJ2-1, with TRBD1 matching 9 bases. Germline V gene data show CDR1 as MDHEN and CDR2 as SYDVKM. The ends lost 7 bases at V and 9 bases at J; junction bases unmatched: 10. This CDR3 has 14 amino acids. The CDR3 reads CASTPGTGNGEQFF. The CDR3 DNA reads as TGTGCCAGCACCCCCGGGACAGGGAATGGTGAGCAGTTCTTC.

This clonotype was recorded many times. The rearrangement joins TRBV12-3 or TRBV12-4 to TRBJ1-6; weak D call: TRBD1 (5 bases). The CDR3 is 13 residues long. Trimming stripped 6 bases from V and 11 bases from J, with 14 bases between. CDR3 DNA sequence: TGTGCCAGCAGAGACGGGGGGGTAGCACCCCTCCACTTT. It specifies CASRDGGVAPLHF.

This clonotype was detected many times. The rearrangement links TRBV18 to TRBJ1-6; no reliable D call. The germline V gene encodes CDR1 KGHSH and CDR2 LQKENI. This CDR3 comprises 13 residues. V lost 3 bases, J lost 10 bases, and 10 bases lay in between. In nucleotides, the CDR3 is TGTGCCAGCTCACCCCAGGATGTATCACCCCTCCACTTT. It is translated as CASSPQDVSPLHF.

This clonotype appeared many times. The J gene is TRBJ2-7, the V gene TRBV20-1; D is possibly TRBD2 (6 bases). Deletions cut 1 base from V and 2 bases from J, with 15 bases between. The CDR3 totals 15 residues. Germline V gives CDR1 DFQATT, CDR2 SNEGSKA (reference sequence). The CDR3 here is CSARVAQGGTYEQYF. In DNA, the CDR3 is TGCAGTGCTAGAGTGGCGCAGGGCGGGACCTACGAGCAGTACTTC.

This clonotype was seen repeatedly, ten times or more. The chain recombines TRBV27 with TRBJ2-7; 10 nucleotides align to TRBD2. CDR1 and CDR2 from the germline V gene are MNHEY and SMNVEV (reference sequence). The CDR3 totals 16 residues. V shed 6 bases and J 2 bases; nucleotides not matched to a gene: 10. The CDR3 sequence: CASSLSASGGTYEQYF. The DNA for the CDR3 is TGTGCCAGCAGCCTTTCAGCTAGCGGGGGTACCTACGAGCAGTACTTC.

This clonotype was counted ten times or more. V usage is TRBV20-1 and J usage is TRBJ2-7, with 9 bases identical to TRBD1. This CDR3 is 13 amino acids long. J gave up 6 bases and V 3 bases, and 6 bases lay outside the gene matches. Germline values: CDR1 DFQATT, CDR2 SNEGSKA (reference sequence). Here the CDR3 DNA reads TGCAGTGCTAGCCAGGGACAGGGTGGCGAGCAGTACTTC. Translating gives CSASQGQGGEQYF.

The V and J genes are TRBV9 and TRBJ2-3; 8 bases are shared with TRBD2. J gave up 3 bases and V 4 bases, and 13 bases lay outside the gene matches. This CDR3 is 17 amino acids long. Per the germline V gene, CDR1 is SGDLS and CDR2 is YYNGEE. The CDR3 here is CASSLGGLVGGTDTQYF. The CDR3 region has the DNA TGTGCCAGCAGCCTAGGGGGACTAGTGGGAGGAACAGATACGCAGTATTTT. The full variable domain, in which reference TRBV9 and TRBJ2-3 provide the parts outside the CDR3, is DSGVTQTPKHLITATGQRVTLRCSPRSGDLSVYWYQQSLDQGLQFLIQYYNGEERAKGNILERFSAQQFPDLHSELNLSSLELGDSALYFCASSLGGLVGGTDTQYFGPGTRLTVL.

At least ten counts were recorded for this clonotype. This sequence joins TRBV28 and TRBJ2-7; D possibly uses TRBD1 or TRBD2 (5 bases each). Trimming shortened V by 5 bases and J by 2 bases, and 16 bases separated the two germline ends. The CDR3 is 15 residues long. The V gene's germline CDR1 is MDHEN and CDR2 SYDVKM. The CDR3: CASSPNGAGTYEQYF. Written as DNA, the CDR3 is TGTGCCAGCAGTCCCAACGGGGCAGGTACCTACGAGCAGTACTTC.

The chain joins TRBV4-2 to TRBJ2-1, with TRBD2 matching 8 bases. Per germline, CDR1 LGHNA and CDR2 YNFKEQ. The CDR3 is 15 amino acids. With 0 bases clipped from V and 7 bases from J, the junction kept 5 bases outside the gene matches. The CDR3 DNA is TGTGCCAGCAGCCAAGATTTAAGCGGGAGAAATGAGCAGTTCTTC. This encodes CASSQDLSGRNEQFF.

For this clonotype: Given a much more abundant clone one base away, this may be a read error. This sequence joins TRBV12-3 or TRBV12-4 and TRBJ2-3; D might be TRBD2 (6 bases). There are 16 residues in the CDR3. V lost 4 bases and J lost 5, with 19 bases in between. CDR3 DNA: TGTGCCAGCAGTTACGGGGGAGGCTCCTCACTAGATACGCAGTATTTT. This gives the protein CASSYGGGSSLDTQYF.

This clonotype occurred a few times. The chain carries TRBV4-1 and TRBJ2-3; perhaps D is TRBD1 or TRBD2 (7 bases each). Germline CDR1 and CDR2: MGHRA and YSYEKL. V was shortened by 0 bases and J by 5 bases, with 12 bases between the two germline ends. The CDR3 is 15 residues long. CDR3 sequence (DNA): TGCGCCAGCAGCCAAGACCCCAGGGGGGGAGATACGCAGTATTTT. Protein: CASSQDPRGGDTQYF.

This clonotype was detected ten times or more. V usage is TRBV2 and J usage is TRBJ1-1, with D unclear. The germline V gene encodes CDR1 SNHLY and CDR2 FYNNEI. The CDR3 is 12 amino acids. The V end lost 7 bases, the J end lost 7 bases, and 13 bases lay between the germline ends. Here the CDR3 reads CASKWAGLEAFF. The CDR3 DNA reads as TGTGCCAGCAAATGGGCCGGGCTTGAAGCTTTCTTT.

This clonotype was detected ten times or more. The chain uses TRBV20-1 and TRBJ2-3; 7 bases agree with TRBD2. The CDR3 totals 13 residues. The J segment lost 2 bases and the V segment lost 8 bases, leaving 7 bases of the junction unmatched. CDR1 is DFQATT and CDR2 is SNEGSKA in the germline V gene (reference sequence). CDR3 DNA sequence: TGCAGTAACTGGGAGGGAAACACAGATACGCAGTATTTT. This sequence encodes CSNWEGNTDTQYF.